One and the same sample provided the 7 T cell receptor beta chains below, sequenced in a study of long-term antiretroviral therapy in people with HIV. The run of the v3.0 immunoSEQ assay was at survey level. Some clones are missing from TCRdb's copy, which holds only in-frame ones; the method was immunoSEQ multiplex PCR. The table has roughly 20,000 clones, roughly 78% seen once. This material consisted of unsorted PBMCs, taken 4.1 years after starting antiretroviral therapy. The receptors come from a woman in her 40s with HIV.

The chain couples TRBV11-3 to TRBJ1-1; 10 positions agree with TRBD1. The CDR3 has 14 amino acids. Trimming took 2 bases from V and 5 from J; bases not matched to a gene: 2. The V gene's germline CDR1 is SGHNT and CDR2 YENEEA. CDR3 amino acids: CASSLTGQGTEAFF. In nucleotides, the CDR3 is TGTGCCAGCAGCTTAACGGGACAGGGGACTGAAGCTTTCTTT.

This clone was observed a handful of times. V is TRBV5-1 and J is TRBJ2-1; D remains ambiguous. CDR1 SGHRS and CDR2 YFSETQ come from the germline V gene. V gave up 2 bases and J gave up 10 bases, with 7 bases separating them. The length of the CDR3 is 11 residues. CDR3 sequence (DNA): TGCGCCAGCAGCTTTAGTGTCGAGCAGTTCTTC. It yields the protein CASSFSVEQFF.

The chain carries TRBV30 and TRBJ1-1; the D gene is possibly TRBD1 (5 bases). From germline, CDR1 is GTSNPN and CDR2 SVGIG (reference sequence). The V end lost 4 bases, the J end lost 0 bases, and 18 bases lay between the germline ends. The CDR3 is 16 residues long. In DNA form, the CDR3 reads TGTGCCTGGATTGCAGGGCTCGTTGTTTTGAACACTGAAGCTTTCTTT. Translation: CAWIAGLVVLNTEAFF.

The genes are TRBV11-2 and TRBJ1-1; no clear D gene. Trimming stripped 4 bases from V and 1 base from J, with 7 bases between. Looked up from germline, CDR1 is SGHAT and CDR2 is FQNNGV. The length of the CDR3 is 13 residues. Here the CDR3 reads CASSWEGNTEAFF. CDR3 DNA sequence: TGTGCCAGCAGCTGGGAGGGGAACACTGAAGCTTTCTTT. The complete variable domain, with remaining parts taken from reference TRBV11-2 and TRBJ1-1, reads EAGVAQSPRYKIIEKRQSVAFWCNPISGHATLYWYQQILGQGPKLLIQFQNNGVVDDSQLPKDRFSAERLKGVDSTLKIQPAKLEDSAVYLCASSWEGNTEAFFGQGTRLTVV.

Here the CDR3 DNA reads TGCGCCAGCAGTCCGGACTTACAAGAGACCCAGTACTTC. Its protein is CASSPDLQETQYF. This rearrangement joins TRBV5-1 to TRBJ2-5, with a weak D call TRBD2 (5 bases). Trimming pared 5 bases from V and 2 bases from J, leaving 10 bases between. CDR1 is SGHRS, CDR2 YFSETQ, per germline. The CDR3 has 13 residues.

This clone was counted a few times. The chain has TRBV14 and TRBJ2-7, with TRBD2 identical over 11 bases. V lost 3 bases, J lost 7 bases, and 8 bases stayed unmatched. The germline V gene encodes CDR1 SGHDN and CDR2 FVKESK. The length of the CDR3 is 15 residues. The CDR3 is CASSHRGLAEREQYF. The CDR3 DNA reads as TGTGCCAGCAGCCACAGGGGACTAGCGGAACGGGAGCAGTACTTC.

This clone was seen once. CDR3 loop: CSVEEGLSRELFF. DNA for the CDR3: TGCAGCGTTGAAGAGGGTCTGAGCAGGGAGCTGTTTTTT. This chain links TRBV29-1 with TRBJ2-2, with D unclear. The V gene's germline CDR1 is SQVTM and CDR2 ANQGSEA. This CDR3 contains 13 residues. The germline V and J ends were trimmed by 0 bases and 9 bases, with 11 bases remaining between them.